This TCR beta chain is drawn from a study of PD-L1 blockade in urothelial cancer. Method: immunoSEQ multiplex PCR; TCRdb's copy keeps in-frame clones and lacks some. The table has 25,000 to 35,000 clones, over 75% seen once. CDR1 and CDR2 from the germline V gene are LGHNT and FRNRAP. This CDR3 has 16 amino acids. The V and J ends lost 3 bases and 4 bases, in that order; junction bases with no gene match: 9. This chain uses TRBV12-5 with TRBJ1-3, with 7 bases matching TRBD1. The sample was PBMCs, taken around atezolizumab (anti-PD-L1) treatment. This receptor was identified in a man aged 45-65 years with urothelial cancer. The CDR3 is CASGLGGAGSGNTIYF. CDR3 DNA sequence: TGTGCTAGTGGTTTAGGGGGCGCGGGTAGCGGAAACACCATATATTTT.